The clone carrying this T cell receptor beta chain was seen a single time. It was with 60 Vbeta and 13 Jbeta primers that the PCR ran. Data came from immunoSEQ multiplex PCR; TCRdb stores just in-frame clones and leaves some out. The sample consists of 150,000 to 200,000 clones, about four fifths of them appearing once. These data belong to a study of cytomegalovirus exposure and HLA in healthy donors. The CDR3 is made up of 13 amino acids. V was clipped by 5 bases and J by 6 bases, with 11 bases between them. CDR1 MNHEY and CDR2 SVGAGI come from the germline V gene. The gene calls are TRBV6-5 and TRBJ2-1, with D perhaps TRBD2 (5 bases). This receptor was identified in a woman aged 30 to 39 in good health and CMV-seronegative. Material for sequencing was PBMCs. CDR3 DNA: TGTGCCAGCAGTCCCGGGGTGGGCAATGAGCAGTTCTTC. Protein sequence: CASSPGVGNEQFF.